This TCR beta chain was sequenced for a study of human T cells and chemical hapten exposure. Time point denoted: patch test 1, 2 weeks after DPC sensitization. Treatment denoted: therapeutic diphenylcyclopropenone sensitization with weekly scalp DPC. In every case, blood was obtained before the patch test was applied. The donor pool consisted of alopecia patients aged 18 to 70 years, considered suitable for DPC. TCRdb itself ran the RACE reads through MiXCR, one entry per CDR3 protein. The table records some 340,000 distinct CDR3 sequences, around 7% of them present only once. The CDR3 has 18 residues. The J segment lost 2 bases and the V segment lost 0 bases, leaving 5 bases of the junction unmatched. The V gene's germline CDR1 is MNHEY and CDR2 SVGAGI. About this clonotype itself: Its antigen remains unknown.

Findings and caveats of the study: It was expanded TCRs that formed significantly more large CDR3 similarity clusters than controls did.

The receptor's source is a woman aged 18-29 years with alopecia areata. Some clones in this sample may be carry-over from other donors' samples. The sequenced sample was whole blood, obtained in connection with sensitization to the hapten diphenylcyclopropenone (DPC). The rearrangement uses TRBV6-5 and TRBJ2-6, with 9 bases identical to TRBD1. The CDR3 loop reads CASSYSVYRGPGANVLTF. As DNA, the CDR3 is TGTGCCAGCAGTTACTCGGTGTACAGGGGGCCTGGGGCCAACGTCCTGACTTTC.